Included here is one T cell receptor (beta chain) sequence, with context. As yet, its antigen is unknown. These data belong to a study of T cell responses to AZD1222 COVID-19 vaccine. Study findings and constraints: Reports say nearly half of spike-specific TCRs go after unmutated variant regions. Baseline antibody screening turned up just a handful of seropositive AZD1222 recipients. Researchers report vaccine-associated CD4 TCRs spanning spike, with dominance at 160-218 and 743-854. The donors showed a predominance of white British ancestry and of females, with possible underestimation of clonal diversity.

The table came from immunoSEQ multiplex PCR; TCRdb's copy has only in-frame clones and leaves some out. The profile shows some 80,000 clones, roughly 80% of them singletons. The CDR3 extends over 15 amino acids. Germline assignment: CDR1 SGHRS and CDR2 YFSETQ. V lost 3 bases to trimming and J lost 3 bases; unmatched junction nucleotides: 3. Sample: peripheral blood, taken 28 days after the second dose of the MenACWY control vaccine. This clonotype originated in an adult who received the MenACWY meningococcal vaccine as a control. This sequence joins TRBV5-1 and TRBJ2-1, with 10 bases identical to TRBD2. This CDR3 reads CASSSTSGYYNEQFF. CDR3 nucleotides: TGCGCCAGCAGCTCGACTAGCGGGTACTACAATGAGCAGTTCTTC. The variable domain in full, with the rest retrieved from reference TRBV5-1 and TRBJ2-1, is KAGVTQTPRYLIKTRGQQVTLSCSPISGHRSVSWYQQTPGQGLQFLFEYFSETQRNKGNFPGRFSGRQFSNSRSEMNVSTLELGDSALYLCASSSTSGYYNEQFFGPGTRLTVL.